The next 10 T cell receptor beta chains were all read from a single sample in a study of graft-versus-host responses after intestinal transplantation. Data came from immunoSEQ multiplex PCR; TCRdb stores just in-frame clones and leaves some out. The table lists 12,000 to 15,000 clones, about 28% of them singletons. Specimen: alloreactive CD4+ T cells from a mixed lymphocyte reaction culture, collected before intestinal transplant. Sample subset: CFSE-low proliferating T cells sorted from approximately six-day pre-transplant mixed lymphocyte reaction (GvH or HvG direction). These receptors originate from a human patient who received an intestinal transplant.

The genes are TRBV7-2 and TRBJ2-2; the D call may be TRBD1 or TRBD2 (6 bases each). The CDR3 extends over 16 amino acids. Germline V CDR1 and CDR2: SGHTA, FQGNSA. The germline V and J ends were trimmed by 2 bases and 7 bases, with 17 bases remaining between them. DNA of the CDR3: TGTGCCAGCAGCTTATTGGGGGGCGATTTAGGCGGGGAGCTGTTTTTT. As protein: CASSLLGGDLGGELFF.

This clone is deemed medium-sized. The chain carries TRBV4-2 and TRBJ2-1, with no clear D. The length of the CDR3 is 14 residues. Per the germline V gene, CDR1 is LGHNA and CDR2 is YNFKEQ. The V end lost 5 bases, the J end lost 13 bases, and 21 bases lay between the germline ends. The CDR3 nucleotides are TGTGCCAGCAGCGCCGCGACCTCTAGAGCCCCTCAGTTCTTC. Protein product: CASSAATSRAPQFF.

Sample share makes this clone medium-sized. V is TRBV28 and J is TRBJ2-1; 9 bases map to TRBD2. J was trimmed by 8 bases and V by 5 bases; bases with no gene match: 10. The germline V gene has CDR1 MDHEN and CDR2 SYDVKM. The CDR3 loop spans 15 amino acids. The CDR3, as DNA: TGTGCCAGCAGTCAGAGCGGGAGGTTTAGCGATGAGCAGTTCTTC. It specifies CASSQSGRFSDEQFF.

V usage is TRBV6-9 and J usage is TRBJ2-7; no clear D. Between the trimmed V and J ends, which lost 5 bases and 4 bases, there was a span of 18 bases. CDR3 size: 15 residues. The V gene's germline CDR1 is MNHGY and CDR2 SVAAGI. CDR3 amino acids: CASSETLLGLYEQYF. The CDR3 DNA reads TGTGCCAGCAGTGAAACTCTCCTCGGTTTGTACGAGCAGTACTTC.

The chain recombines TRBV5-4 with TRBJ1-2; no firm D call. The CDR3 extends over 15 amino acids. Germline CDR1 is SGHNT and CDR2 is YYREEE (reference sequence). V was cut by 4 bases and J by 7 bases, with 20 bases left in between. DNA for the CDR3: TGTGCCAGCAGCCAAGACAAGGACGTGGAGCGTGGCTACACCTTC. Translated: CASSQDKDVERGYTF.

With respect to this clone: One end of the junction does not line up with germline, which may come from a read error. The chain uses TRBV6-5 and TRBJ1-2; no reliable D call. The CDR3 runs to 12 residues. CDR1 is MNHEY and CDR2 is SVGAGI in the germline V gene. CDR3 in amino acids: CASSYSNYGYTF. The CDR3 bases are TGTGCCAGCAGCTACTCTAACTATGGCTACACCTTC.

V gene TRBV27 combines with J gene TRBJ2-1, with 9 bases matching TRBD2. CDR1 and CDR2 from the germline V gene are MNHEY and SMNVEV (reference sequence). The CDR3 loop spans 15 amino acids. The V gene end was trimmed by 8 bases and the J gene end by 4 bases; junction bases not matched to a gene: 9. The CDR3: CASWGSGSGYNEQFF. The DNA of the CDR3 is TGTGCCAGCTGGGGTAGCGGGAGTGGATACAATGAGCAGTTCTTC.

The rearrangement links TRBV2 to TRBJ2-7, with 10 bases that match TRBD1. Germline CDR1 is SNHLY and CDR2 is FYNNEI. This CDR3 contains 13 residues. V was clipped by 7 bases and J by 4 bases; unmatched bases: 4. The CDR3 nucleotides read TGTGCCAGCATTAGGGACAGGGGTTACGAGCAGTACTTC. Encoded protein: CASIRDRGYEQYF.

The chain has TRBV30 and TRBJ1-5; unclear D gene. The ends were cut back, 1 base at V and 6 bases at J, with 10 bases in the middle. The CDR3 is made up of 13 amino acids. Germline V gene data show CDR1 as GTSNPN and CDR2 as SVGIG (reference sequence). The CDR3 nucleotides are TGTGCCTGGAGTGAGGGAGGTGGTCAGCCCCAGCATTTT. Its translation is CAWSEGGGQPQHF. Based on the CDR3 plus reference TRBV30 and TRBJ1-5, the full variable domain is SQTIHQWPATLVQPVGSPLSLECTVEGTSNPNLYWYRQAAGRGLQLLFYSVGIGQISSEVPQNLSASRPQDRQFILSSKKLLLSDSGFYLCAWSEGGGQPQHFGDGTRLSIL.

The table lists this clone with a count of one. The genes are TRBV4-1 and TRBJ2-3; D may be TRBD1 or TRBD2 (5 bases each). CDR1 is MGHRA and CDR2 is YSYEKL in the germline V gene. V was pared by 0 bases and J by 2 bases, with 21 bases between. CDR3 length equals 19 residues. The CDR3 protein is CASSQDRASGRGATDTQYF. The CDR3 coding sequence is TGCGCCAGCAGCCAAGATCGGGCCTCAGGTCGAGGGGCCACAGATACGCAGTATTTT.